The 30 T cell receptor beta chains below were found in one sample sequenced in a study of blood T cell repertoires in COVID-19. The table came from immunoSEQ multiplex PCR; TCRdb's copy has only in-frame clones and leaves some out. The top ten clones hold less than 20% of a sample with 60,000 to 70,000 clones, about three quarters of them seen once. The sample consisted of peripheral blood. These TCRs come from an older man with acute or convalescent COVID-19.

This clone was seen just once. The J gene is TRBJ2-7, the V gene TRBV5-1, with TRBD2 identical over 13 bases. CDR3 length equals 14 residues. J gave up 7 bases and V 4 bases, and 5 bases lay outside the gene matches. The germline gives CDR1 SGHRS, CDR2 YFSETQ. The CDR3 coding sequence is TGCGCCAGCAGCCAGCGACTAGCGGGAGGTGAGCAGTACTTC. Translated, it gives CASSQRLAGGEQYF.

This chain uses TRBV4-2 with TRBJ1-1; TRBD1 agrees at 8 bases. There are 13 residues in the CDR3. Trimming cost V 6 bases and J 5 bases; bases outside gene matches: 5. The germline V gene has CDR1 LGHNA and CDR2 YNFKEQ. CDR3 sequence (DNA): TGTGCCAGCAGTGACAGGGGAGGAACTGAAGCTTTCTTT. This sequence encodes CASSDRGGTEAFF.

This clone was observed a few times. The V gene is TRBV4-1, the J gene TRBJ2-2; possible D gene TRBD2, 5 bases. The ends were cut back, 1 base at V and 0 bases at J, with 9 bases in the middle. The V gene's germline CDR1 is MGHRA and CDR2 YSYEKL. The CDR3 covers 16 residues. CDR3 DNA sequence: TGCGCCAGCAGCCAAGTGCCGGGATCGAACACCGGGGAGCTGTTTTTT. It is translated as CASSQVPGSNTGELFF.

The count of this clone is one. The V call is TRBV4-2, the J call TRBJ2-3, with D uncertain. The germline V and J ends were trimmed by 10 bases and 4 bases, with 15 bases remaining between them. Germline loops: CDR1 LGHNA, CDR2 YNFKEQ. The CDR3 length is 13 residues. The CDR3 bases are TGTGCCACCTCCCAAGATTGGCCAGATACGCAGTATTTT. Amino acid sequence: CATSQDWPDTQYF.

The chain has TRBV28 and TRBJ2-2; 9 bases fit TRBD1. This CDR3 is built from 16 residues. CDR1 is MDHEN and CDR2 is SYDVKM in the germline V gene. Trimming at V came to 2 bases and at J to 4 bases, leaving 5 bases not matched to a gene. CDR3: CASSLAVDRGTGELFF. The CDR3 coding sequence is TGTGCCAGCAGTTTAGCAGTGGACAGGGGCACCGGGGAGCTGTTTTTT.

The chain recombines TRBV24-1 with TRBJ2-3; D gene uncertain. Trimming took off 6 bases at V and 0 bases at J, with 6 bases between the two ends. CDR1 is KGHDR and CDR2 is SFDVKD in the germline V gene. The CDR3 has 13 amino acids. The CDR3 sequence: CATSQASTDTQYF. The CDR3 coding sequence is TGTGCCACCAGTCAGGCTAGCACAGATACGCAGTATTTT.

DNA for the CDR3: TGCGCCAGCAGTTTCAGTGGTGTCAGCACAGATACGCAGTATTTT. As protein: CASSFSGVSTDTQYF. The V and J genes are TRBV5-1 and TRBJ2-3; D ambiguous. The CDR3 totals 15 residues. Trimming removed 5 bases from V and 0 bases from J, with 13 bases in between. In germline, CDR1 is SGHRS, CDR2 YFSETQ.

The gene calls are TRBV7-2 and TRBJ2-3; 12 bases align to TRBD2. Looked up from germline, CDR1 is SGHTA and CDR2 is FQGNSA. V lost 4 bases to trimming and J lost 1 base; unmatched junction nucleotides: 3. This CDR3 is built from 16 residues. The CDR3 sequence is CASSSGLAGRTDTQYF. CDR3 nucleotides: TGTGCCAGCAGCTCCGGACTAGCGGGGCGCACAGATACGCAGTATTTT.

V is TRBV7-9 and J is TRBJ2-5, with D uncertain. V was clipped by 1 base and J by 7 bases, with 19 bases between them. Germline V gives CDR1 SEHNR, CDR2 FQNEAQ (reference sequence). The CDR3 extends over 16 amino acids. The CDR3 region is CASSLEMRRRGGTQYF. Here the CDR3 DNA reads TGTGCCAGCAGCTTAGAGATGCGGCGGAGAGGTGGGACCCAGTACTTC. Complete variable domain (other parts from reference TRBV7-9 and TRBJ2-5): DTGVSQNPRHKITKRGQNVTFRCDPISEHNRLYWYRQTLGQGPEFLTYFQNEAQLEKSRLLSDRFSAERPKGSFSTLEIQRTEQGDSAMYLCASSLEMRRRGGTQYFGPGTRLLVL.

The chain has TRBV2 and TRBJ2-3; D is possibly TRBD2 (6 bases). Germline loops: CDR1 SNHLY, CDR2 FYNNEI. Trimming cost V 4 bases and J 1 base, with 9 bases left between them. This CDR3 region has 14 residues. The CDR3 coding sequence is TGTGCCAGCAGTGGGGACTTTCGCACAGATACGCAGTATTTT. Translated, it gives CASSGDFRTDTQYF.

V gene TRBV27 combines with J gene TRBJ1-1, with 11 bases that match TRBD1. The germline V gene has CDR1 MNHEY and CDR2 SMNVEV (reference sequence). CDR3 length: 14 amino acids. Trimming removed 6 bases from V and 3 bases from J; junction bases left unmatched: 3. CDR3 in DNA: TGTGCCAGCAGACGGGGACAGGGGGACACTGAAGCTTTCTTT. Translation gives CASRRGQGDTEAFF.

This CDR3 is CASSLKAGVRTDTQYF. In DNA form, the CDR3 reads TGTGCCAGCAGCTTAAAAGCGGGGGTGCGCACAGATACGCAGTATTTT. The chain uses TRBV7-2 and TRBJ2-3; TRBD2 matches at 8 bases. Germline V gives CDR1 SGHTA, CDR2 FQGNSA. J gave up 1 base and V 2 bases, and 5 bases lay outside the gene matches. The CDR3 has 16 residues.

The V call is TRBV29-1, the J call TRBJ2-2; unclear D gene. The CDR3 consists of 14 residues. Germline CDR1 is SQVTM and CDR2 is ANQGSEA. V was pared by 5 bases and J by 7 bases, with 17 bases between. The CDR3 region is CSVSLGQASGELFF. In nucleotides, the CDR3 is TGCAGCGTTTCATTGGGTCAGGCAAGCGGGGAGCTGTTTTTT.

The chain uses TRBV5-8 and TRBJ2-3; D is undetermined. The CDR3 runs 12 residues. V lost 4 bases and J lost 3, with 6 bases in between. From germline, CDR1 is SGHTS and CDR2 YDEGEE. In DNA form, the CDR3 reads TGTGCCAGCAGCCAATTTACAGATACGCAGTATTTT. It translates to CASSQFTDTQYF.

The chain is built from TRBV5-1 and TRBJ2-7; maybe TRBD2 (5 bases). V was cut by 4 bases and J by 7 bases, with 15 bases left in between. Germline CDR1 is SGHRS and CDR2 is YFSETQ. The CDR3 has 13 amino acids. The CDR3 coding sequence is TGCGCCAGCAGCCTGGGCTCCGGGGTGGAGCAGTACTTC. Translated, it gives CASSLGSGVEQYF.

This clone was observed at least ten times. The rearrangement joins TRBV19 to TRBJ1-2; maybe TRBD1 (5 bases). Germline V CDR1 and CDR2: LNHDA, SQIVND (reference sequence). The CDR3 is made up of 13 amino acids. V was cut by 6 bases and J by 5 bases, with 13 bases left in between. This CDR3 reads CASRGRGIYGYTF. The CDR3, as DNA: TGTGCCAGTAGGGGACGGGGGATTTATGGCTACACCTTC.

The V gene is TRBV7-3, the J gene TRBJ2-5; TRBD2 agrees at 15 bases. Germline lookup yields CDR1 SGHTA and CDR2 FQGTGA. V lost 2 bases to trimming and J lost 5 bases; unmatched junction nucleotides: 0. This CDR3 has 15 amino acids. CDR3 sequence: CASSLGTSGRETQYF. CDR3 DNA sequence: TGTGCCAGCAGCTTAGGGACTAGCGGGAGGGAGACCCAGTACTTC.

The CDR3 here is CASSDGPEGRNGYTF. In DNA, the CDR3 is TGTGCCAGCAGTGACGGACCTGAGGGGAGGAATGGCTACACCTTC. This chain joins TRBV6-4 and TRBJ1-2; weak D call: TRBD1 (5 bases). Deletions cut 2 bases from V and 6 bases from J, with 16 bases between. Germline V lookup: CDR1 MRHNA, CDR2 SNTAGT. This CDR3 is built from 15 residues.

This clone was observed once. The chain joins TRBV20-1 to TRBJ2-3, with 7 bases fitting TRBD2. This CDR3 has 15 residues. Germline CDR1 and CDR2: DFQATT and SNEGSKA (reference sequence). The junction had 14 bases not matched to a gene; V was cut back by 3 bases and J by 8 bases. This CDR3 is CSASGVSGAPGTQYF. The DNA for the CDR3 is TGCAGTGCTAGTGGGGTGAGCGGGGCGCCGGGTACGCAGTATTTT.

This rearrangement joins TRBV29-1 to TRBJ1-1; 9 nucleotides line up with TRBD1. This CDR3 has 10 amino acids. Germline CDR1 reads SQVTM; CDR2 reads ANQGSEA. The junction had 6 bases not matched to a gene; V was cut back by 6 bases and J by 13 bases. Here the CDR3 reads CSVRDRVIFF. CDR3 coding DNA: TGCAGCGTCCGGGACAGGGTTATTTTCTTT.

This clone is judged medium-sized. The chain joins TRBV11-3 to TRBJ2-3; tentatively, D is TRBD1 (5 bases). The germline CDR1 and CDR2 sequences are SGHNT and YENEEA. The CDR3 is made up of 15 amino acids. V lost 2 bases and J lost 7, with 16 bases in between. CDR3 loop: CASSLTPTAGNTQYF. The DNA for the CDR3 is TGTGCCAGCAGCTTAACCCCGACAGCTGGAAATACGCAGTATTTT.

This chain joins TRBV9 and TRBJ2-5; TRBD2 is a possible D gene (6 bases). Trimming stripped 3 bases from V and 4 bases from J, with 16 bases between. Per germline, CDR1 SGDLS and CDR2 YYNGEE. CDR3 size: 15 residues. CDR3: CASSGGTLDRETQYF. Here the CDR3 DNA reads TGTGCCAGCAGCGGTGGGACTCTCGACCGAGAGACCCAGTACTTC.

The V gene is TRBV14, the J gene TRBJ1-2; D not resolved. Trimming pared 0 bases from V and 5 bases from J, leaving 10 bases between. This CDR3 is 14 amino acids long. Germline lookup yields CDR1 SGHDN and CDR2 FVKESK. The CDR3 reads CASSQDQSVYGYTF. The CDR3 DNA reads TGTGCCAGCAGCCAAGATCAGTCAGTATATGGCTACACCTTC. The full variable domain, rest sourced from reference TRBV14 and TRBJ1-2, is EAGVTQFPSHSVIEKGQTVTLRCDPISGHDNLYWYRRVMGKEIKFLLHFVKESKQDESGMPNNRFLAERTGGTYSTLKVQPAELEDSGVYFCASSQDQSVYGYTFGSGTRLTVV.

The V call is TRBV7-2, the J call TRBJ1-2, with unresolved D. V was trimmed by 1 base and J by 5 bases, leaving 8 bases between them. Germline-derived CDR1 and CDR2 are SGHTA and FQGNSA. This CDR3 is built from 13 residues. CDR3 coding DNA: TGTGCCAGCAGCTTAGTGCCGGGGTATGGCTACACCTTC. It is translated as CASSLVPGYGYTF.

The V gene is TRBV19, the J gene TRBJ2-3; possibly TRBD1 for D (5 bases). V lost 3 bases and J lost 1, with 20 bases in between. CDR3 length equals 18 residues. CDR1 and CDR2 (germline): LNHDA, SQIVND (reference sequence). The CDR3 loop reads CASSIGVGAYVGTDTQYF. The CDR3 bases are TGTGCCAGTAGTATTGGGGTTGGGGCGTACGTTGGCACAGATACGCAGTATTTT.

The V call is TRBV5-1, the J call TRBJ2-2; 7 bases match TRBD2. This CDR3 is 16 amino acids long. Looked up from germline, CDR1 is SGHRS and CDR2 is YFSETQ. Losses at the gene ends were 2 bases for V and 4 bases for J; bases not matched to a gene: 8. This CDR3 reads CASSFGGRASTGELFF. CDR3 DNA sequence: TGCGCCAGCAGCTTCGGAGGGAGGGCGAGCACCGGGGAGCTGTTTTTT.

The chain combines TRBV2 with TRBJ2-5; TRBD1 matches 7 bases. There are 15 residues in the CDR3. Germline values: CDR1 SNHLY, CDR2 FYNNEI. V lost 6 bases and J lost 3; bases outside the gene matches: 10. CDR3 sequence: CASSETGKGEETQYF. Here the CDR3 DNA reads TGTGCCAGCAGCGAGACAGGGAAAGGTGAAGAGACCCAGTACTTC.

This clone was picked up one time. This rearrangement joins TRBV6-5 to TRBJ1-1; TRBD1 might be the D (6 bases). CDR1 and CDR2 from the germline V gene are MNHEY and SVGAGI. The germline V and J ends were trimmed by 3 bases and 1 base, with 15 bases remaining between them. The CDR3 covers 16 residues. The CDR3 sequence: CASSYLTGRRNTEAFF. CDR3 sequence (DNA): TGTGCCAGCAGTTATTTAACAGGGCGGCGGAACACTGAAGCTTTCTTT.

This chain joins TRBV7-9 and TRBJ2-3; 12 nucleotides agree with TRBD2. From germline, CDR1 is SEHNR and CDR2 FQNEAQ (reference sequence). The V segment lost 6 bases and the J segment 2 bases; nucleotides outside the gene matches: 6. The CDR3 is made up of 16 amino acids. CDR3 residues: CASSRLAGVDTDTQYF. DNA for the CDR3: TGTGCCAGCAGTCGACTAGCGGGGGTCGACACAGATACGCAGTATTTT.

In DNA form, the CDR3 reads TGCGCCAGCAGCCCGACAGGGGACACTGAAGCTTTCTTT. The encoded protein is CASSPTGDTEAFF. The V call is TRBV5-1, the J call TRBJ1-1; 8 positions match TRBD1. There are 13 residues in the CDR3. Germline assignment: CDR1 SGHRS and CDR2 YFSETQ. V gave up 4 bases and J gave up 3 bases; unmatched junction bases: 2.